This T cell receptor (beta chain) was retrieved from a study of T cell responses to AZD1222 COVID-19 vaccine. Germline V CDR1 and CDR2: LNHDA, SQIVND (reference sequence). Trimming shortened V by 3 bases and J by 1 base, and 8 bases separated the two germline ends. This CDR3 region has 14 residues. TCRdb keeps only in-frame clones here, not all; method: immunoSEQ multiplex PCR. This repertoire shows 150,000 or so clones, about 92% found once; its top ten account for around 3.3%. This sequence was found in an adult who received the AZD1222 COVID-19 vaccine. The chain is built from TRBV19 and TRBJ2-3, with a possible D match to TRBD2 (6 bases). The input for sequencing was peripheral blood, taken 28 days after the second AZD1222 dose. The CDR3 spells CASSMRGRTDTQYF. DNA for the CDR3: TGTGCCAGTAGTATGCGGGGCCGCACAGATACGCAGTATTTT.